The text below deals with one T cell receptor beta chain. No antigen is known for it. Amplification used 60 Vbeta primers and 13 Jbeta primers. Using immunoSEQ multiplex PCR, the repertoire was profiled, and TCRdb retains in-frame clones only, with some absent. The sample data list around 45,000 clones. The CDR3 consists of 15 residues. V was pared by 2 bases and J by 1 base, with 12 bases between. CDR1 is SGHRS, CDR2 YFSETQ, per germline. This record comes from a study of cytomegalovirus exposure and HLA in healthy donors. Study conclusions and caveats: By HLA locus, TCR association rates varied in a later analysis, with DRB1 showing the most and HLA-C the fewest.

The sequence was collected from a woman in her 30s in good health and CMV-seronegative. Source material: PBMCs. The chain carries TRBV5-1 and TRBJ2-5, with a possible D match to TRBD2 (6 bases). DNA for the CDR3: TGCGCCAGCAGCTTTCGGGCGGGACTCCAAGAGACCCAGTACTTC. Translating gives CASSFRAGLQETQYF.